Listed here are 30 T cell receptor beta chains from one sample, sequenced in a study of OX40 agonist ivuxolimab in advanced cancers. Sequencing was performed with immunoSEQ multiplex PCR; in TCRdb, only in-frame clones are kept and a portion is missing. This sample has under 150,000 clones; 80% to 90% occur once, and the top ten carry approximately 0.51%. The input for sequencing was CD4+ or CD8+ T cells sorted from blood, taken in a trial of the OX40 agonist ivuxolimab. The receptors here all came from an adult with an advanced solid tumor such as melanoma, head and neck, liver or kidney cancer.

The genes are TRBV7-2 and TRBJ2-1; no definite D call. Germline V gives CDR1 SGHTA, CDR2 FQGNSA. The V and J ends lost 0 bases and 10 bases respectively, with 10 bases between them. The CDR3 length is 13 residues. The CDR3 bases are TGTGCCAGCAGCTTAGCCGGGTATAGCGAGCAGTTCTTC. Encoded protein: CASSLAGYSEQFF.

This chain uses TRBV5-6 with TRBJ2-2; 7 bases line up with TRBD2. Germline values: CDR1 SGHDT, CDR2 YYEEEE. The CDR3 runs 15 residues. V gave up 1 base and J gave up 7 bases; unmatched junction bases: 7. In DNA, the CDR3 is TGTGCCAGCAGCTTGATGGGAGGGGTGGACGGGGAGCTGTTTTTT. Translated, it gives CASSLMGGVDGELFF.

The CDR3 nucleotides read TGTGCCAGCAGCGCCGGGACAGGAAATTCACCCCTCCACTTT. Its protein product is CASSAGTGNSPLHF. The chain joins TRBV5-6 to TRBJ1-6, with 8 bases lining up with TRBD1. The CDR3 has 14 residues. Germline CDR1 SGHDT, CDR2 YYEEEE. J gave up 7 bases and V 4 bases, and 4 bases lay outside the gene matches.

The J gene is TRBJ1-4, the V gene TRBV19; 7 bases fit TRBD1. Germline assignment: CDR1 LNHDA and CDR2 SQIVND (reference sequence). J gave up 8 bases and V 3 bases, and 15 bases lay outside the gene matches. The CDR3 contains 17 residues. The CDR3 region is CASSMGPTGTVNEKLFF. The DNA for the CDR3 is TGTGCCAGTAGTATGGGGCCCACAGGGACAGTAAACGAAAAACTGTTTTTT. Full variable domain (remainder filled in from reference TRBV19 and TRBJ1-4): DGGITQSPKYLFRKEGQNVTLSCEQNLNHDAMYWYRQDPGQGLRLIYYSQIVNDFQKGDIAEGYSVSREKKESFPLTVTSAQKNPTAFYLCASSMGPTGTVNEKLFFGSGTQLSVL.

This clone is a singleton in its sample. The chain couples TRBV21-1 to TRBJ2-1; the table's D gene call, TRBD2, was not cross checked with the DNA. TRBV21-1 corresponds to a pseudogene. This CDR3 spans 16 amino acids. The CDR3 nucleotides read TGTGCCAGCAACTACCATTGGGAGAGAAAAAGTGTTGCGCAGTTCTTC. Amino acid sequence: CASNYHWERKSVAQFF.

The genes are TRBV5-1 and TRBJ2-5; D is possibly TRBD1 or TRBD2 (5 bases each). The ends were cut back, 5 bases at V and 3 bases at J, with 14 bases in the middle. Germline V gene lookup returns CDR1 SGHRS and CDR2 YFSETQ. The CDR3 runs to 14 residues. CDR3: CASRLGDPKETQYF. DNA of the CDR3: TGCGCCAGCAGACTTGGGGACCCTAAAGAGACCCAGTACTTC. The complete variable domain, with remaining parts taken from reference TRBV5-1 and TRBJ2-5, reads KAGVTQTPRYLIKTRGQQVTLSCSPISGHRSVSWYQQTPGQGLQFLFEYFSETQRNKGNFPGRFSGRQFSNSRSEMNVSTLELGDSALYLCASRLGDPKETQYFGPGTRLLVL.

The chain employs TRBV18 and TRBJ2-4; 9 bases agree with TRBD1. This CDR3 is built from 15 residues. CDR1 and CDR2 from the germline V gene are KGHSH and LQKENI. With 3 bases clipped from V and 1 base from J, the junction kept 1 base outside the gene matches. The DNA of the CDR3 is TGTGCCAGCTCACCGGGGACAGGGGCCAAAAACATTCAGTACTTC. Its translation is CASSPGTGAKNIQYF.

The chain combines TRBV9 with TRBJ2-2, with 7 positions matching TRBD2. The CDR3 length is 15 residues. The ends lost 0 bases at V and 8 bases at J; junction bases unmatched: 7. CDR1 is SGDLS and CDR2 is YYNGEE in the germline V gene. The CDR3 DNA reads as TGTGCCAGCAGCGTAGCAGGGATTAGCGGGGGGGAGCTGTTTTTT. Translating it yields CASSVAGISGGELFF.

V and J are TRBV6-5 and TRBJ1-1; D is uncertain. V was trimmed by 0 bases and J by 10 bases, leaving 12 bases between them. The CDR3 runs 13 residues. CDR1 and CDR2 from the germline V gene are MNHEY and SVGAGI. CDR3 bases: TGTGCCAGCAGTTACTCGGCGGGCCTGGGAGCTTTCTTT. The encoded protein is CASSYSAGLGAFF.

The CDR3 is CAISESPQETQYF. Here the CDR3 DNA reads TGTGCCATCAGTGAGAGCCCGCAAGAGACCCAGTACTTC. The chain carries TRBV10-3 and TRBJ2-5; no clear D. The ends were cut back, 2 bases at V and 2 bases at J, with 6 bases in the middle. The germline gives CDR1 ENHRY, CDR2 SYGVKD. The CDR3 extends over 13 amino acids.

The chain couples TRBV11-2 to TRBJ2-2; 8 bases line up with TRBD1. The germline gives CDR1 SGHAT, CDR2 FQNNGV. Germline trimming cut 3 bases from V and 0 bases from J; bases unmatched to any gene: 0. The CDR3 contains 15 residues. The CDR3 DNA reads TGTGCCAGCAGCTTGGGACAGGCGAACACCGGGGAGCTGTTTTTT. It yields the protein CASSLGQANTGELFF. The entire variable domain, with the rest obtained from reference TRBV11-2 and TRBJ2-2, is as follows: EAGVAQSPRYKIIEKRQSVAFWCNPISGHATLYWYQQILGQGPKLLIQFQNNGVVDDSQLPKDRFSAERLKGVDSTLKIQPAKLEDSAVYLCASSLGQANTGELFFGEGSRLTVL.

This clone is a singleton in its sample. The CDR3 bases are TGTGCCAGCAGCCGAGGGCCGGGGGGGGCGAAGAATTCACCCCTCCACTTT. Residues: CASSRGPGGAKNSPLHF. The chain recombines TRBV7-3 with TRBJ1-6; tentative D call: TRBD1 (6 bases). Germline CDR1 is SGHTA and CDR2 is FQGTGA. The CDR3 is made up of 17 amino acids. Trimming took 5 bases from V and 7 from J, leaving 21 bases between them.

V is TRBV28 and J is TRBJ1-2; possibly TRBD1 for D (5 bases). Germline V gene lookup returns CDR1 MDHEN and CDR2 SYDVKM. CDR3 length equals 12 residues. V was pared by 3 bases and J by 7 bases, with 9 bases between. The CDR3 region has the DNA TGTGCCAGCAGTTTGGGAGGGGTTGGCTACACCTTC. Translation: CASSLGGVGYTF.

V and J are TRBV5-1 and TRBJ2-2, with TRBD1 matching 8 bases. Per the germline V gene, CDR1 is SGHRS and CDR2 is YFSETQ. The CDR3 runs to 15 residues. V gave up 4 bases and J gave up 4 bases; unmatched junction bases: 6. The CDR3 bases are TGCGCCAGCAGCAAATCCGGGACAGGCACCGGGGAGCTGTTTTTT. Translated, it gives CASSKSGTGTGELFF.

The chain is built from TRBV12-5 and TRBJ2-2; the match to TRBD1 covers 11 bases. CDR3 length: 15 amino acids. The V gene's germline CDR1 is LGHNT and CDR2 FRNRAP. V lost 3 bases to trimming and J lost 4 bases; unmatched junction nucleotides: 1. The CDR3 coding sequence is TGTGCTAGTGGTTTCGGGACAGGGGGCACCGGGGAGCTGTTTTTT. It is translated as CASGFGTGGTGELFF.

The CDR3 reads CSVDSKTNEQYF. The CDR3 nucleotides are TGCAGCGTTGACTCCAAGACAAACGAGCAGTACTTC. V usage is TRBV29-1 and J usage is TRBJ2-7; D unclear. The ends were cut back, 3 bases at V and 5 bases at J, with 11 bases in the middle. This CDR3 has 12 residues. Germline CDR1 SQVTM, CDR2 ANQGSEA.

This rearrangement joins TRBV15 to TRBJ2-5, with TRBD2 identical over 9 bases. V lost 0 bases, J lost 4 bases, and 9 bases stayed unmatched. This CDR3 contains 17 residues. CDR1 and CDR2 (germline): LNHNV, YYDKDF (reference sequence). This chain's CDR3 is CATSRDQIAGAGETQYF. CDR3 DNA sequence: TGTGCCACCAGCAGAGATCAGATAGCGGGGGCCGGAGAGACCCAGTACTTC.

The chain recombines TRBV7-9 with TRBJ1-4; 7 nucleotides align to TRBD1. V lost 5 bases to trimming and J lost 5 bases; unmatched junction nucleotides: 8. From germline, CDR1 is SEHNR and CDR2 FQNEAQ (reference sequence). The CDR3 has 15 residues. CDR3 DNA sequence: TGTGCCAGCAGCCCACAGGGGCAGGGAAATGAAAAACTGTTTTTT. Translating gives CASSPQGQGNEKLFF.

The genes are TRBV9 and TRBJ1-1; D call uncertain. The V and J ends lost 1 base and 7 bases respectively, with 11 bases between them. Germline loops: CDR1 SGDLS, CDR2 YYNGEE. This CDR3 contains 13 residues. This chain's CDR3 is CASSVRQDGEAFF. The CDR3, as DNA: TGTGCCAGCAGCGTAAGGCAGGACGGTGAAGCTTTCTTT.

The V and J genes are TRBV28 and TRBJ1-2; D is unresolved. Germline V CDR1 and CDR2: MDHEN, SYDVKM. The V and J ends lost 5 bases and 0 bases respectively, with 19 bases between them. The CDR3 spans 17 residues. The CDR3 region has the DNA TGTGCCAGCAGTAAAACGGCGTCGGACGCAGCTAACTATGGCTACACCTTC. Its translation: CASSKTASDAANYGYTF.

The V gene is TRBV4-2, the J gene TRBJ2-1, with D perhaps matching TRBD2 (6 bases). Trimming cost V 0 bases and J 9 bases, with 9 bases left between them. The CDR3 is made up of 13 amino acids. Germline CDR1 LGHNA, CDR2 YNFKEQ. The DNA of the CDR3 is TGTGCCAGCAGCCAAGATAGGGACTCTGAGCAGTTCTTC. Residues: CASSQDRDSEQFF.

This clone was counted a few times. The V call is TRBV30, the J call TRBJ1-5; 10 bases agree with TRBD1. Germline trimming cut 2 bases from V and 2 bases from J; bases unmatched to any gene: 3. The length of the CDR3 is 15 residues. From germline, CDR1 is GTSNPN and CDR2 SVGIG (reference sequence). This CDR3 reads CAWSRGTGGNQPQHF. Written as DNA, the CDR3 is TGTGCCTGGAGTCGCGGGACAGGGGGCAATCAGCCCCAGCATTTT. Combining the CDR3 with reference TRBV30 and TRBJ1-5 gives the whole variable domain SQTIHQWPATLVQPVGSPLSLECTVEGTSNPNLYWYRQAAGRGLQLLFYSVGIGQISSEVPQNLSASRPQDRQFILSSKKLLLSDSGFYLCAWSRGTGGNQPQHFGDGTRLSIL.

The genes are TRBV6-5 and TRBJ1-2; D is possibly TRBD1 (6 bases). The germline gives CDR1 MNHEY, CDR2 SVGAGI. V dropped 8 bases and J dropped 2 bases, with 15 bases sitting between them. The CDR3 is made up of 14 amino acids. CDR3 bases: TGTGCCAGCCGAGGACAGTCGACCAACTATGGCTACACCTTC. It specifies CASRGQSTNYGYTF.

V is TRBV29-1 and J is TRBJ1-2; D is unresolved. Trimming removed 5 bases at V and 5 bases at J, with 12 bases between. Germline loops: CDR1 SQVTM, CDR2 ANQGSEA. The CDR3 runs to 12 residues. CDR3 protein: CSVPTRDYGYTF. The DNA of the CDR3 is TGCAGCGTTCCCACCCGAGATTATGGCTACACCTTC.

The CDR3 is CASSTGQGQETQYF. CDR3 sequence (DNA): TGTGCCAGCAGTACCGGACAGGGGCAAGAGACCCAGTACTTC. The genes are TRBV11-2 and TRBJ2-5, with 9 bases lining up with TRBD1. The germline V gene encodes CDR1 SGHAT and CDR2 FQNNGV. J gave up 2 bases and V 6 bases, and 4 bases lay outside the gene matches. This CDR3 is 14 amino acids long.

The chain links TRBV15 to TRBJ2-6; D is possibly TRBD1 (7 bases). V shed 9 bases and J shed 4 bases, with 22 bases lying between them. The CDR3 consists of 17 residues. Germline V gives CDR1 LNHNV, CDR2 YYDKDF (reference sequence). CDR3 in DNA: TGTGCCACTCAGGAGGGGCAGGGGGTCCCCGGGGCCAACGTCCTGACTTTC. Its protein product is CATQEGQGVPGANVLTF.

This chain joins TRBV4-3 and TRBJ2-5; 8 bases fit TRBD1. The CDR3 has 16 amino acids. Trimming removed 0 bases from V and 6 bases from J; junction bases left unmatched: 9. The V gene's germline CDR1 is LGHNA and CDR2 YSLEER. CDR3 sequence (DNA): TGCGCCAGCAGCCAAGAACGGACAGGGCCCTCCAAGACCCAGTACTTC. It yields the protein CASSQERTGPSKTQYF.

The chain couples TRBV11-2 to TRBJ1-3, with D maybe TRBD1 (5 bases). This CDR3 region has 15 residues. CDR1 SGHAT and CDR2 FQNNGV come from the germline V gene. V lost 4 bases, J lost 3 bases, and 13 bases lay in between. The CDR3 nucleotides read TGTGCCAGCAGCTCCCGGGGGAAATTTGGAAACACCATATATTTT. It yields the protein CASSSRGKFGNTIYF. Using reference TRBV11-2 and TRBJ1-3 for the parts outside the CDR3, the full variable domain is EAGVAQSPRYKIIEKRQSVAFWCNPISGHATLYWYQQILGQGPKLLIQFQNNGVVDDSQLPKDRFSAERLKGVDSTLKIQPAKLEDSAVYLCASSSRGKFGNTIYFGEGSWLTVV.

V usage is TRBV28 and J usage is TRBJ2-1; 8 bases are shared with TRBD1. CDR3 length: 14 residues. V shed 6 bases, J shed 6 bases, and the junction held 7 bases outside the gene matches. Germline-derived CDR1 and CDR2 are MDHEN and SYDVKM. The DNA of the CDR3 is TGTGCCAGCAGCCCGGACAGGGCGGGCAATGAGCAGTTCTTC. Translation: CASSPDRAGNEQFF.

CDR3 bases: TGTGCCAGCAGCCCGATGAAGGGCGGGTCAGTTGGCTACACCTTC. Translating it yields CASSPMKGGSVGYTF. The chain combines TRBV11-2 with TRBJ1-2; D is uncertain. With 5 bases removed from V and 7 bases from J, the gap between germline ends came to 20 bases. The CDR3 covers 15 residues. The germline CDR1 and CDR2 sequences are SGHAT and FQNNGV.